This is a list of T cell receptor beta chains from one sample in a study of Tregs in tolerant kidney transplant recipients. Clones were read by immunoSEQ multiplex PCR, and TCRdb kept only the in-frame ones, dropping some. Of about 110,000 clones in the sample, nearly 90% were seen once. This material consisted of CD4+ T cells from blood, taken before the transplant. Receptors were obtained from a human donor who received a combined kidney and bone marrow transplant. Both conserved end residues are part of each CDR3. The D gene is left open where the match is weak. Expanded clones get a size class; other rows say once, few or many, or leave the size out.

size	J	D	V	DNA	CDR3
NA	TRBJ2-5	TRBD2	TRBV4-3	TGCGCCAGCAGCCAAGAGCTAGCGGGAGGACTGTTAGGGGAGACCCAGTACTTC	CASSQELAGGLLGETQYF
NA	TRBJ2-1	TRBD1	TRBV2	TGTGCCAGCAATCCGGGACAGGACTACAATGAGCAGTTCTTC	CASNPGQDYNEQFF
NA	TRBJ2-1	NA	TRBV6-4	TGTGCCAGCAGTGACCCAGGCGCAGATGAGCAGTTCTTC	CASSDPGADEQFF
NA	TRBJ2-1	TRBD1	TRBV7-2	TGTGCCAGCAGCTTTGGGGGACAGTATGAGCAGTTCTTC	CASSFGGQYEQFF
NA	TRBJ1-2	NA	TRBV13	TGTGCCAGCAGCTTAGGCCGGCACAGGGTGGGCTATGGCTACACCTTC	CASSLGRHRVGYGYTF
NA	TRBJ2-5	TRBD1	TRBV7-8	TGTGCCAGCAGCCCAGGGGGTATGGAGACCCAGTACTTC	CASSPGGMETQYF
NA	TRBJ1-4	NA	TRBV19	TGTGCCAGTAGCCCTCCCTGGGGGCCGGGTGTTCCGTTTTTT	CASSPPWGPGVPFF
NA	TRBJ1-4	TRBD1	TRBV7-6	TGTGCCAGCAGCCCGAGGACAGGTCGGGATGAAAAACTGTTTTTT	CASSPRTGRDEKLFF
NA	TRBJ2-1	TRBD2	TRBV5-4	TGTGCCAGCAGCCGGGACCTAGCGGCCTCCTACAATGAGCAGTTCTTC	CASSRDLAASYNEQFF
once	TRBJ1-1	NA	TRBV28	TGTGCCAGCACAAACCCTCAACGGGCTTTCTTT	CASTNPQRAFF
NA	TRBJ2-7	TRBD2	TRBV19	TGTGCCAGTAGTGCCGGGACTAGCGTTTCCTACGAGCAGTACTTC	CASSAGTSVSYEQYF
NA	TRBJ1-3	NA	TRBV11-3	TGTGCCAGCAGTTCAGCGTCTGGAAACACCATATATTTT	CASSSASGNTIYF
once	TRBJ1-2	NA	TRBV5-8	TGTGCCAGCAGCTTGATATCGCAGGCGATTGACTATGGCTACACCTTC	CASSLISQAIDYGYTF
NA	TRBJ1-4	TRBD1	TRBV7-6	TGTGCCAGCAGCATGCGGACAGGGACAGGTGAAAAACTGTTTTTT	CASSMRTGTGEKLFF
NA	TRBJ2-7	NA	TRBV6-6	TGTGCCAGCAGGCCGGGACACCGATCCTACGAGCAGTACTTC	CASRPGHRSYEQYF
NA	TRBJ2-5	NA	TRBV11-2	TGTGCCAGCAGCTTAGAAGATTGGCCAGAGGGCCAAGAGACCCAGTACTTC	CASSLEDWPEGQETQYF
NA	TRBJ1-2	NA	TRBV9	TGTGCCAGCAGCGTAGAGGGGCAACTGTATGGCTACACCTTC	CASSVEGQLYGYTF
NA	TRBJ1-4	TRBD1	TRBV5-6	TGTGCCAGCAGCTTGGAAGGTGGGGACAGGGTAAATGAAAAACTGTTTTTT	CASSLEGGDRVNEKLFF
NA	TRBJ2-3	NA	TRBV9	TGTGCCAGCAGCGGTGGGGCGCCCACGCAGTATTTT	CASSGGAPTQYF
NA	TRBJ1-2	TRBD1	TRBV4-3	TGCGCCAGCAGCCAAGAAGGGACAGTTAGTAACTATGGCTACACCTTC	CASSQEGTVSNYGYTF
NA	TRBJ2-7	NA	TRBV27	TGTGCCAGCAGTTGGAGGGCGGGCTACGAGCAGTACTTC	CASSWRAGYEQYF
once	TRBJ1-2	NA	TRBV9	TGTGCCAGCAGCGTAACGGGAGGGAGCTATGGCTACACCTTC	CASSVTGGSYGYTF
NA	TRBJ2-7	NA	TRBV7-6	TGTGCCAGCGGGGAGGCGCCTGGTCCTACCTACGAGCAGTACTTC	CASGEAPGPTYEQYF
NA	TRBJ2-7	TRBD2	TRBV6-1	TGTGCCAGCAGTGCCACCGGGACTAGTCGCTACGAGCAGTACTTC	CASSATGTSRYEQYF
NA	TRBJ2-7	NA	TRBV15	TGTGCCACCAGCAGAGAGGGCGGGGGCCACGAGCAGTACTTC	CATSREGGGHEQYF
few	TRBJ1-1	NA	TRBV2	TGTGCCAGCAGCCAATCCAGTGAAGCTTTCTTT	CASSQSSEAFF
NA	TRBJ2-3	NA	TRBV23-1	TGCGCCAGCAGTCAACCCCCGGGAACTACTAGCACAGATACGCAGTATTTT	CASSQPPGTTSTDTQYF
NA	TRBJ1-4	NA	TRBV19	TGTGCCAGTAGAGCCGGGACATATGATGAAAAACTGTTTTTT	CASRAGTYDEKLFF
NA	TRBJ2-1	NA	TRBV7-8	TGTGCCAGCAGCTTAGCCGTGCAGTTCTTC	CASSLAVQFF
NA	TRBJ2-1	TRBD2	TRBV18	TGTGCCAGCTCACCGGGTCAGGGACTAAACAATGAGCAGTTCTTC	CASSPGQGLNNEQFF
NA	TRBJ2-1	TRBD1	TRBV7-9	TGTGCCAGCAGCTTAGACAGGGGTTCCTACAATGAGCAGTTCTTC	CASSLDRGSYNEQFF
NA	TRBJ2-2	TRBD1	TRBV19	TGTGCCAGCTCCCTTGGACAGGCCACCGGGGAGCTGTTTTTT	CASSLGQATGELFF
NA	TRBJ1-5	TRBD1	TRBV4-2	TGTGCCAGCAGCCAGGATTCCCGGGACAGGGCAAATCAGCCCCAGCATTTT	CASSQDSRDRANQPQHF
NA	TRBJ2-5	NA	TRBV30	TGTGCCTGGAGTGTACTCCGGGAGACCCAGTACTTC	CAWSVLRETQYF
NA	TRBJ1-1	TRBD1	TRBV6-6	TGTGCCAGCAGTTCTCCCGGGACAGGGGTGATCACTGAAGCTTTCTTT	CASSSPGTGVITEAFF
NA	TRBJ2-5	TRBD1	TRBV18	TGTGCCAGCTCACCACCGGGACAGCAAGAGACCCAGTACTTC	CASSPPGQQETQYF
NA	TRBJ1-4	NA	TRBV6-5	TGTGCCAGCAGTTACTCGATCGGTCTTAATGAAAAACTGTTTTTT	CASSYSIGLNEKLFF
NA	TRBJ1-4	NA	TRBV10-1	TGCGCCAGCAATGCGGCAACTAATGAAAAACTGTTTTTT	CASNAATNEKLFF
NA	TRBJ1-6	TRBD1	TRBV15	TGTGCCACCAGCAGAGCCTGGACAGGGAATAATTCACCCCTCCACTTT	CATSRAWTGNNSPLHF
NA	TRBJ2-7	NA	TRBV21-1	TGTGCCAGCAGCAAAGAACAGGAACGGGGGGCGCTAGACTCCTACGAGCAGTACTTC	CASSKEQERGALDSYEQYF
NA	TRBJ2-4	NA	TRBV7-7	TGTGCCAGCAGCTTCCGGGAGATGGACATTCAGTACTTC	CASSFREMDIQYF
NA	TRBJ2-3	TRBD2	TRBV5-4	TGTGCCAGCAGCTTGGGACTAGCGGGAGGAACAGATACGCAGTATTTT	CASSLGLAGGTDTQYF
NA	TRBJ2-7	TRBD1	TRBV6-6	TGTGCCAGCAGTTACTCGACGGCAGGGGGCGAGCAGTACTTC	CASSYSTAGGEQYF
NA	TRBJ2-5	NA	TRBV6-4	TGTGCCAGCAGTGAGGCCCAGCGGCGCCAAGAGACCCAGTACTTC	CASSEAQRRQETQYF
NA	TRBJ1-2	NA	TRBV27	TGTGCCAGCAGTCCAACCGCTTTGGGGCACTATGGCTACACCTTC	CASSPTALGHYGYTF